Listed below are T cell receptor beta chains from one sample, sequenced in a study of long-term antiretroviral therapy in people with HIV. Produced via immunoSEQ multiplex PCR; TCRdb's table is partial and in-frame only. The sample holds 11,000 to 15,000 clones, 70% to 85% seen once. Sequenced here: unsorted PBMCs, sampled 0.4 years after starting antiretroviral therapy. These receptors originate from a man younger than 40 with HIV. Both conserved end residues are part of each CDR3. The D gene is left open where the match is weak. Part of the rows lack a size; the others show once, few, many or a class for expanded clones.

clone_size j_call d_call v_call cdr3_nt cdr3_aa
few TRBJ2-7 NA TRBV2 TGTGCCAGCACCGGGCAGGTCTCCTACGAGCAGTACTTC CASTGQVSYEQYF
once TRBJ2-1 NA TRBV5-1 TGCGCCAGCAGCGGTTCTAGACATCTAGAGCAGTTCTTC CASSGSRHLEQFF
NA TRBJ1-1 NA TRBV2 TGTGCCAGCAGGAAGGAGGGGAACACTGAAGCTTTCTTT CASRKEGNTEAFF
once TRBJ1-3 NA TRBV28 TGTGCCAGCAGTTTAGGATCGGCGGGCTCTGGAAACACCATATATTTT CASSLGSAGSGNTIYF
NA TRBJ1-1 NA TRBV2 TGTGCCAGCAGTGAAGTCCTACCTTCCCAATGGAACACTGAAGCTTTCTTT CASSEVLPSQWNTEAFF
NA TRBJ1-1 NA TRBV19 TGTGCCAGTAGTATACGGGGGGGGAACACTGAAGCTTTCTTT CASSIRGGNTEAFF
few TRBJ2-2 NA TRBV10-2 TGCGCCAGCAGTGGAGGGGATCCGAACACCGGGGAGCTGTTTTTT CASSGGDPNTGELFF
NA TRBJ2-3 NA TRBV7-7 TGTGCCAGCAGCCCCGGACCCAGCACAGATACGCAGTATTTT CASSPGPSTDTQYF
once TRBJ2-3 NA TRBV28 TGTGCCAGCAGCCCCACCGGGCTGAGCACAGATACGCAGTATTTT CASSPTGLSTDTQYF
NA TRBJ1-3 NA TRBV25-1 TGTGCCAGCAGGGGTGGTGGGGGAAACACCATATATTTT CASRGGGGNTIYF
NA TRBJ1-2 NA TRBV4-2 TGTGCCAGCAGCGCGGGAGCTGGGACCGACGGCTACACCTTC CASSAGAGTDGYTF
NA TRBJ1-4 TRBD1 TRBV13 TGTGCCAGCAGCTTACTGACAGGGAATTCAGAAAAACTGTTTTTT CASSLLTGNSEKLFF
NA TRBJ2-4 NA TRBV7-2 TGTGCCAGCAGCCCCGGGGTGGGGGCCAAAAACATTCAGTACTTC CASSPGVGAKNIQYF
few TRBJ2-7 NA TRBV4-1 TGCGCCAGCAGCCAACGGGACCTATCCTACGAGCAGTACTTC CASSQRDLSYEQYF
NA TRBJ2-1 TRBD2 TRBV28 TGTGCCAGCACTCCGGGGGGCGGGAGGCCCTACAATGAGCAGTTCTTC CASTPGGGRPYNEQFF